These 32 T cell receptor beta chains came from one sample sequenced in a study of cytomegalovirus exposure and HLA in healthy donors. Use of 60 Vbeta and 13 Jbeta primers characterized the PCR. TCRdb's copy holds only in-frame clones and misses some; the assay was immunoSEQ multiplex PCR. The data show about 220,000 clones, 76% seen once. The specimen sequenced was PBMCs. These receptors all stem from a man aged 18-30 years in good health and CMV-seronegative.

This clone was seen just once. The CDR3 sequence is CASSLDRVYGYTF. The CDR3 coding sequence is TGTGCCAGCAGTCTTGACAGGGTTTATGGCTACACCTTC. The chain joins TRBV2 to TRBJ1-2; TRBD1 aligns across 7 bases. The CDR3 is 13 residues long. J gave up 5 bases and V 5 bases, and 5 bases lay outside the gene matches. The V gene's germline CDR1 is SNHLY and CDR2 FYNNEI.

The chain has TRBV27 and TRBJ1-5; 7 nucleotides match TRBD1. The CDR3 extends over 13 amino acids. Germline lookup yields CDR1 MNHEY and CDR2 SMNVEV (reference sequence). J lost 7 bases, V lost 5 bases, and 5 bases had no gene match. The CDR3: CASSKLGGQPQHF. The DNA for the CDR3 is TGTGCCAGCAGTAAACTAGGGGGCCAGCCCCAGCATTTT.

The rearrangement uses TRBV7-3 and TRBJ2-5; 10 positions agree with TRBD2. CDR1 and CDR2 from the germline V gene are SGHTA and FQGTGA. CDR3 size: 14 residues. With 5 bases clipped from V and 3 bases from J, the junction kept 3 bases outside the gene matches. CDR3 residues: CASSLGTSEETQYF. The CDR3 nucleotides read TGTGCCAGCAGCCTAGGGACTAGCGAAGAGACCCAGTACTTC.

V and J are TRBV6-1 and TRBJ2-7, with a possible D match to TRBD2 (6 bases). Trimming removed 4 bases at V and 0 bases at J, with 10 bases between. In germline, CDR1 is MNHNS, CDR2 SASEGT. The CDR3 extends over 14 amino acids. As DNA, the CDR3 is TGTGCCAGCAGTGGGGGACTTACCTCCTACGAGCAGTACTTC. Its translation is CASSGGLTSYEQYF.

The rearrangement links TRBV5-6 to TRBJ1-6; TRBD1 agrees at 8 bases. Germline V gene sequence: CDR1 SGHDT, CDR2 YYEEEE. Trimming cost V 4 bases and J 8 bases; bases outside gene matches: 5. The CDR3 length is 14 residues. The CDR3 spells CASSMDRVDSPLHF. The CDR3 bases are TGTGCCAGCAGCATGGACAGGGTGGATTCACCCCTCCACTTT.

The genes are TRBV6-5 and TRBJ2-3, with TRBD2 as a possible D gene (7 bases). The germline CDR1 and CDR2 sequences are MNHEY and SVGAGI. The CDR3 length is 16 residues. The V end was cut by 1 base, the J end by 2 bases, with 13 bases between. CDR3 sequence reads: CASSYWGGLNTDTQYF. For the CDR3, the DNA is TGTGCCAGCAGTTACTGGGGGGGGCTAAACACAGATACGCAGTATTTT.

This sequence joins TRBV2 and TRBJ2-5; 9 bases align to TRBD1. The CDR3 covers 13 residues. Trimming at V came to 6 bases and at J to 5 bases, leaving 4 bases not matched to a gene. CDR1 is SNHLY, CDR2 FYNNEI, per germline. DNA for the CDR3: TGTGCCAGCAGACAGGGGGCGCGGGAGACCCAGTACTTC. Encoded protein: CASRQGARETQYF.

The J gene is TRBJ2-3, the V gene TRBV7-3, with 10 nucleotides matching TRBD2. V lost 8 bases and J lost 4; bases outside the gene matches: 3. The germline V gene encodes CDR1 SGHTA and CDR2 FQGTGA. CDR3 length: 13 residues. The CDR3 loop is CASQREGADTQYF. DNA of the CDR3: TGTGCCAGCCAGCGGGAGGGCGCAGATACGCAGTATTTT.

The chain is built from TRBV27 and TRBJ2-7; 8 bases map to TRBD1. The CDR3 sequence is 16 residues long. Trimming cost V 4 bases and J 4 bases; bases outside gene matches: 12. Per the germline V gene, CDR1 is MNHEY and CDR2 is SMNVEV (reference sequence). As DNA, the CDR3 is TGTGCCAGCAGTTCTCCACAGGGGGGTGTCGGGTACGAGCAGTACTTC. As protein: CASSSPQGGVGYEQYF.

The V call is TRBV28, the J call TRBJ2-5, with TRBD2 matching 7 bases. The J call could be wrong; TRBJ2-7 is a better fit for the DNA end. The CDR3 length is 14 residues. Germline values: CDR1 MDHEN, CDR2 SYDVKM. The CDR3 spells CASSPAGRQYEQYF. In DNA form, the CDR3 reads TGTGCCAGCAGTCCAGCGGGACGGCAATACGAGCAGTACTTC.

The chain employs TRBV11-3 and TRBJ2-7; 7 positions agree with TRBD1. CDR1 SGHNT and CDR2 YENEEA come from the germline V gene. With V trimmed by 4 bases and J by 5 bases, 5 bases remained unmatched. This CDR3 spans 13 amino acids. The CDR3 nucleotides are TGTGCCAGCAGCTCCCAACAGGGGCACGAGCAGTACTTC. Residues: CASSSQQGHEQYF.

This clone was detected only once. V and J are TRBV9 and TRBJ2-5; TRBD2 matches 8 bases. The germline V gene encodes CDR1 SGDLS and CDR2 YYNGEE. CDR3 length: 16 residues. Germline trimming cut 0 bases from V and 1 base from J; bases unmatched to any gene: 5. In nucleotides, the CDR3 is TGTGCCAGCAGCGTAGAAGACGGGAGGGTCCAAGAGACCCAGTACTTC. It specifies CASSVEDGRVQETQYF.

Only one count was recorded for this clone. The chain carries TRBV7-9 and TRBJ1-1, with 8 bases lining up with TRBD1. Looked up from germline, CDR1 is SEHNR and CDR2 is FQNEAQ (reference sequence). CDR3 length equals 14 residues. The V and J ends lost 5 bases and 6 bases, in that order; junction bases with no gene match: 8. CDR3 DNA: TGTGCCAGCAGCCAGACAGGGGCGAGGGCTGAAGCTTTCTTT. As protein: CASSQTGARAEAFF.

The chain combines TRBV5-1 with TRBJ2-1; 9 bases align to TRBD2. Trimming cost V 7 bases and J 6 bases; bases outside gene matches: 5. The germline V gene encodes CDR1 SGHRS and CDR2 YFSETQ. This CDR3 region has 13 residues. In DNA, the CDR3 is TGCGCCAGCCGAACTAGCGGGTCCAATGAGCAGTTCTTC. Encoded protein: CASRTSGSNEQFF.

This chain uses TRBV25-1 with TRBJ2-7, with D possibly matching TRBD1 (6 bases). Deletions cut 6 bases from V and 1 base from J, with 22 bases between. The V gene's germline CDR1 is MGHDK and CDR2 SYGVNS. This CDR3 spans 17 amino acids. CDR3 protein: CASRGISPDRSSYEQYF. DNA for the CDR3: TGTGCCAGCAGGGGAATTTCCCCGGACAGATCATCCTACGAGCAGTACTTC.

This clone came up a few times. The chain is built from TRBV2 and TRBJ2-3; D not certain. Germline values: CDR1 SNHLY, CDR2 FYNNEI. V lost 4 bases and J lost 2, with 4 bases in between. This CDR3 spans 12 amino acids. CDR3 residues: CASSGLTDTQYF. In DNA form, the CDR3 reads TGTGCCAGCAGTGGGCTCACAGATACGCAGTATTTT.

This chain links TRBV18 with TRBJ2-3; possible D gene TRBD1, 6 bases. V shed 2 bases and J shed 1 base, with 13 bases lying between them. The CDR3 consists of 16 residues. CDR1 is KGHSH, CDR2 LQKENI, per germline. The CDR3 sequence: CASSPWKAGGTDTQYF. The DNA of the CDR3 is TGTGCCAGCTCACCATGGAAGGCAGGGGGCACAGATACGCAGTATTTT.

This clone was seen a single time. J is TRBJ1-6 and V is TRBV5-1; D remains unclear. Deletions cut 0 bases from V and 8 bases from J, with 9 bases between. CDR1 and CDR2 (germline): SGHRS, YFSETQ. CDR3 length: 14 amino acids. CDR3 residues: CASSLATDYSPLHF. CDR3 nucleotide sequence: TGCGCCAGCAGCTTGGCTACGGACTATTCACCCCTCCACTTT.

The rearrangement joins TRBV29-1 to TRBJ2-1; 10 bases map to TRBD2. J gave up 8 bases and V 4 bases, and 11 bases lay outside the gene matches. CDR3 size: 15 residues. The germline V gene encodes CDR1 SQVTM and CDR2 ANQGSEA. CDR3 sequence: CSVVLSASGSDEQFF. DNA for the CDR3: TGCAGCGTTGTTCTTTCGGCTAGCGGGAGTGATGAGCAGTTCTTC.

This clone was seen a few times. V and J are TRBV2 and TRBJ2-3; D perhaps matches TRBD1 (5 bases). V lost 1 base to trimming and J lost 0 bases, with 8 bases between them. Looked up from germline, CDR1 is SNHLY and CDR2 is FYNNEI. The CDR3 is made up of 15 amino acids. The CDR3: CASSEGAGSTDTQYF. Here the CDR3 DNA reads TGTGCCAGCAGTGAAGGGGCAGGGAGCACAGATACGCAGTATTTT. The full variable domain, its missing parts supplied by reference TRBV2 and TRBJ2-3, is EPEVTQTPSHQVTQMGQEVILRCVPISNHLYFYWYRQILGQKVEFLVSFYNNEISEKSEIFDDQFSVERPDGSNFTLKIRSTKLEDSAMYFCASSEGAGSTDTQYFGPGTRLTVL.

V usage is TRBV15 and J usage is TRBJ2-2, with TRBD1 identical over 10 bases. CDR3 length: 16 amino acids. Germline loops: CDR1 LNHNV, CDR2 YYDKDF (reference sequence). The ends lost 8 bases at V and 3 bases at J; junction bases unmatched: 9. In DNA form, the CDR3 reads TGTGCCACCCGTCCCGGGACAGGGGTCCACACCGGGGAGCTGTTTTTT. The encoded protein is CATRPGTGVHTGELFF.

A few counts support this clone. The chain is built from TRBV7-9 and TRBJ2-7; D unclear. This CDR3 has 12 residues. Germline CDR1 is SEHNR and CDR2 is FQNEAQ (reference sequence). Trimming removed 6 bases at V and 2 bases at J, with 8 bases between. The CDR3, as DNA: TGTGCCAGCAGTACTGAAACCTACGAGCAGTACTTC. This sequence encodes CASSTETYEQYF.

This clone was recorded a few times. The rearrangement links TRBV27 to TRBJ2-5; weak D call: TRBD2 (7 bases). Germline V gives CDR1 MNHEY, CDR2 SMNVEV (reference sequence). Trimming took off 7 bases at V and 2 bases at J, with 14 bases between the two ends. This CDR3 spans 14 amino acids. The CDR3 reads CASTFRGGQETQYF. CDR3 DNA: TGTGCCAGCACGTTTAGGGGGGGTCAAGAGACCCAGTACTTC.

This chain uses TRBV28 with TRBJ2-7; 9 nucleotides line up with TRBD2. CDR1 is MDHEN, CDR2 SYDVKM, per germline. The V gene end was trimmed by 3 bases and the J gene end by 6 bases; junction bases not matched to a gene: 15. The CDR3 consists of 17 residues. The CDR3 protein is CASSLPTMREGLTEQYF. As DNA, the CDR3 is TGTGCCAGCAGTTTGCCCACTATGCGGGAGGGCCTGACCGAGCAGTACTTC.

There are a few counts of this clone. The V call is TRBV6-5, the J call TRBJ2-7, with 7 bases matching TRBD1. Losses at the gene ends were 4 bases for V and 5 bases for J; bases not matched to a gene: 2. The CDR3 has 12 amino acids. The V gene's germline CDR1 is MNHEY and CDR2 SVGAGI. The CDR3 DNA follows: TGTGCCAGCAGTTTAACAGGGGACGAGCAGTACTTC. This gives the protein CASSLTGDEQYF.

The chain carries TRBV7-2 and TRBJ1-1; tentative D call: TRBD1 (6 bases). From germline, CDR1 is SGHTA and CDR2 FQGNSA. The CDR3 loop spans 14 amino acids. Trimming removed 3 bases at V and 6 bases at J, with 14 bases between. The CDR3, as DNA: TGTGCCAGCAGCTTGCATACAGGGCAACCTGAAGCTTTCTTT. Amino acid sequence: CASSLHTGQPEAFF.

V usage is TRBV6-5 and J usage is TRBJ2-5; TRBD2 matches 8 bases. Germline-derived CDR1 and CDR2 are MNHEY and SVGAGI. The CDR3 totals 16 residues. V dropped 3 bases and J dropped 5; count of bases not matched to a gene: 11. CDR3 sequence reads: CASSYLTGGVGETQYF. In DNA, the CDR3 is TGTGCCAGCAGTTATTTAACGGGAGGGGTCGGTGAGACCCAGTACTTC.

The chain joins TRBV4-2 to TRBJ1-1, with D possibly TRBD1 on 6 matching bases. The ends were cut back, 4 bases at V and 6 bases at J, with 27 bases in the middle. CDR1 LGHNA and CDR2 YNFKEQ come from the germline V gene. CDR3 length equals 18 residues. The CDR3 nucleotides read TGTGCCAGCAGCCTCCTGACAGGTGGGGGTATGTCGTCGGCTGAAGCTTTCTTT. Residues: CASSLLTGGGMSSAEAFF.

The chain couples TRBV19 to TRBJ1-2, with 10 bases that match TRBD1. The germline gives CDR1 LNHDA, CDR2 SQIVND (reference sequence). There are 15 residues in the CDR3. V lost 10 bases, J lost 6 bases, and 14 bases stayed unmatched. The CDR3 coding sequence is TGTGCCACATATGGGCCGGGACAGGGGATCAATGGCTACACCTTC. Its protein product is CATYGPGQGINGYTF.

The V and J genes are TRBV7-2 and TRBJ2-7; D gene unclear. Germline CDR1 is SGHTA and CDR2 is FQGNSA. This CDR3 comprises 12 residues. Trimming removed 2 bases from V and 5 bases from J, with 7 bases in between. The chain's CDR3 is CASSLTGNEQYF. The CDR3 DNA reads TGTGCCAGCAGCTTAACTGGTAACGAGCAGTACTTC.

This clone came up a few times. The genes are TRBV10-3 and TRBJ2-3; TRBD2 aligns across 8 bases. The CDR3 is 17 amino acids. V dropped 0 bases and J dropped 5; count of bases not matched to a gene: 10. CDR1 and CDR2 (germline): ENHRY, SYGVKD. As DNA, the CDR3 is TGTGCCATCAGTGAGTCCGAAATTCTAGCGGGTAGAGATACGCAGTATTTT. Translation gives CAISESEILAGRDTQYF.

This chain connects TRBV29-1 to TRBJ1-2; TRBD1 might be the D (6 bases). Trimming took off 2 bases at V and 4 bases at J, with 14 bases between the two ends. The CDR3 runs to 14 residues. Looked up from germline, CDR1 is SQVTM and CDR2 is ANQGSEA. CDR3 sequence reads: CSVEHGQPSYGYTF. In DNA, the CDR3 is TGCAGCGTTGAACACGGACAGCCTTCCTATGGCTACACCTTC.